This note documents a single TCR beta chain sequence. Its antigen remains unidentified. This entry is derived from a study of T cells in Graves' hyperthyroidism and ophthalmopathy. Study-level points and caveats: Ophthalmopathy prediction by the model preceded onset by a median roughly 6 months. The majority of expanded thyroid clonotypes above 0.001 also appeared in blood.

It was RNA transcripts that yielded the amplified TCR beta CDR3 regions. First-round RT-PCR with HTBI primers amplified the TCR CDR3 region. TCRdb recomputed calls from the multiplex PCR reads with MiXCR, one row per CDR3 protein. The data show 450,000 to 700,000 distinct CDR3 sequences, 35% to 55% seen once. This CDR3 region has 14 residues. Deletions cut 2 bases from V and 5 bases from J, with 10 bases between. Germline values: CDR1 SGHAT, CDR2 FQDESV (reference sequence). The material sequenced was peripheral blood or thyroid tissue (not recorded which). This clonotype originated in an adult woman with Graves' disease, either hyperthyroidism or ophthalmopathy (not recorded which). V gene TRBV11-1 combines with J gene TRBJ2-1; the D gene is possibly TRBD2 (6 bases). CDR3 in DNA: TGTGCCAGCAGCTTACGCGGGGCCGACAATGAGCAGTTCTTC. It yields the protein CASSLRGADNEQFF.